The source of this TCR beta chain is a study of human T cells and chemical hapten exposure. Study at large: Patients got weekly scalp diphenylcyclopropenone doses over the approximately 23-week study.

Looked up from germline, CDR1 is SGHAT and CDR2 is FQNNGV. Trimming removed 4 bases from V and 6 bases from J, with 18 bases in between. The CDR3 sequence is 15 residues long. There are many counts of this clonotype. Time point of the sample: patch test 3, about 24 weeks after DPC sensitization. As for treatment: therapeutic diphenylcyclopropenone sensitization with weekly scalp DPC. TCRdb re-analysed the RACE reads in MiXCR, keeping a single row per CDR3 protein. Among some 79,000 distinct CDR3 sequences listed, about a tenth were seen once. The clonotype was recovered from a woman in her forties or fifties with alopecia areata. Some clones in this sample may be carry-over from other donors' samples. The genes are TRBV11-2 and TRBJ1-1; the D is unclear. The sequencing here drew on whole blood, taken in connection with sensitization to the hapten diphenylcyclopropenone (DPC). The CDR3 bases are TGTGCCAGCAGCTCTCGCCCGGGCCTCGGGGCTGAAGCTTTCTTT. As protein: CASSSRPGLGAEAFF.